The source of this T cell receptor (beta chain) is a study of beta chain features in type 1 diabetes. CDR3 size: 14 residues. V lost 4 bases and J lost 2, with 11 bases in between. CDR1 and CDR2 (germline): SGDLS, YYNGEE. This clone has just a few counts. Its target is not known. Findings and caveats of the study: In all four CD4+ subsets, TCRB CDR3 length was significantly, moderately reduced in type 1 diabetes.

Sorting that relied on CD45RO/CCR7/CD25/CD127/CD95/CD27 yielded CD4+ naive, central memory, regulatory and stem cell-like memory cells. Without exception, sorted populations had purity beyond 95%. The whole isolated RNA underwent reverse transcription, so sequencing captured expressed TCRB transcripts. Profiling relied on immunoSEQ multiplex PCR, and the TCRdb table lists in-frame clones only, not all of them. The profile shows roughly 120,000 clones, under 40% of them singletons. J is TRBJ2-3 and V is TRBV9; D is possibly TRBD2 (5 bases). Sequencing was done on a sample of stem cell memory CD4+ T cells from blood. This TCR was sampled from a woman aged 18-30 years in good health. CDR3 residues: CASSRRGNTDTQYF. The CDR3 nucleotides read TGTGCCAGCAGCAGGCGAGGGAACACAGATACGCAGTATTTT.